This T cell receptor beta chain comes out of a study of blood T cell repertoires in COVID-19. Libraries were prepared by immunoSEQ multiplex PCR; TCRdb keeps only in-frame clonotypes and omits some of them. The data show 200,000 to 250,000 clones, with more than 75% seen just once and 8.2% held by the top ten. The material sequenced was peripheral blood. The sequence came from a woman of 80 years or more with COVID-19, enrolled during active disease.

The CDR3 coding sequence is TGCGCCAGCAGCTTGGCCTCGAGGGCTCTCACTGAAGCTTTCTTT. Its protein is CASSLASRALTEAFF. The genes are TRBV5-1 and TRBJ1-1; D not resolved. The germline CDR1 and CDR2 sequences are SGHRS and YFSETQ. The CDR3 sequence is 15 residues long. The V end was cut by 0 bases, the J end by 4 bases, with 13 bases between.